This T cell receptor beta chain was sequenced during a study of blood T cell repertoires in COVID-19. In the study overall: Samples of COVID-19 (acute and convalescent) were obtained from the United States, Italy and Spain. T cells, B-cell-depleted T cells, or PBMCs supplied cDNA or gDNA.

The sample holds a few counts of this clone. Source study methods: By means of reference gene primer amplification, nucleated cell counts were estimated. Clones were read by immunoSEQ multiplex PCR, and TCRdb kept only the in-frame ones, dropping some. That table supplies the V and J calls and clone size; D and trimming were determined from the DNA. The profile shows approximately 310,000 clones, around 87% of them singletons. Trimming cost V 0 bases and J 3 bases, with 11 bases left between them. The CDR3 runs to 15 residues. Germline lookup yields CDR1 SGDLS and CDR2 YYNGEE. The V gene is TRBV9, the J gene TRBJ2-3; no definite D call. The sample was peripheral blood. This TCR was sampled from a woman aged 50 to 60 who had recovered from COVID-19. The CDR3 loop is CASSVGLLKTDTQYF. In DNA form, the CDR3 reads TGTGCCAGCAGCGTAGGGCTACTAAAGACAGATACGCAGTATTTT.